Listed below are T cell receptor beta chains from one sample, sequenced in a study of blood T cell repertoires in COVID-19. TCRdb's copy holds only in-frame clones and misses some; the assay was immunoSEQ multiplex PCR. The sample contains tens of thousands of clones, 60% to 80% of which appear only once. The sequenced sample was peripheral blood. These receptors originate from a human donor in a cohort sampled during active COVID-19. Both conserved end residues are part of each CDR3. Size is omitted from some rows. Given values are once, few, many or a class for expanded clones.

V gene	clone size	CDR3 protein
TRBV6-6	once	CASTTRDRVTGELFF
TRBV30	-	CAWSGLRNYGYTF
TRBV24-1	few	CATGGTLSNQPQHF
TRBV11-3	-	CASSPSGFTDTQYF
TRBV5-5	-	CASWQGAEETQYF
TRBV6-2/TRBV6-3	-	CASSYQITGTANTEAFF
TRBV30	-	CAWSPPRRGFQPQHF
TRBV6-6	-	CASSSAGINTGELFF
TRBV11-2	-	CASSRDSRREKLFF
TRBV20-1	-	CSASHRRDGANVLTF
TRBV4-3	medium-sized	CASSPGTGGAWVGTEAFF
TRBV10-3	-	CAIRPGLSTDTQYF
TRBV30	-	CAWSRGPDTQYF
TRBV29-1	-	CSGSPSGRETQYF
TRBV6-2/TRBV6-3	-	CASRRQYKYEQYF
TRBV6-5	-	CASSRDGNSPLHF
TRBV12-3/TRBV12-4	once	CASSRGGELFF
TRBV5-1	-	CASSITGGNTEAFF
TRBV25-1	-	CASSGQGRNTEAFF
TRBV28	-	CASSPVRGTEAFF
TRBV6-1	-	CASSGLAGGNTGELFF
TRBV7-9	once	CASSLAGTSGSFSYNEQFF
TRBV9	medium-sized	CASSTDGWETQYF
TRBV9	-	CASSAGLAHYNEQFF
TRBV5-8	-	CASTRQGSGANVLTF
TRBV5-1	-	CASGTDRSSSNYGYTF
TRBV28	-	CASSLRGTDVFF
TRBV6-5	-	CASSYSGTGNYGYTF
TRBV27	-	CASSPRPGTGANEQFF
TRBV19	-	CASSSSGTVYNEQFF